This paragraph covers one T cell receptor (beta chain) sequence. The data were obtained in a study of T cell changes during pregnancy in multiple sclerosis. TCRdb's table, derived via immunoSEQ multiplex PCR, lists solely in-frame clones and lacks some. The sample yields fewer than 70,000 clones, 80% to 90% seen once. Germline values: CDR1 SGHTA, CDR2 FQGNSA. The CDR3 sequence is 14 residues long. Trimming took 5 bases from V and 2 from J; bases not matched to a gene: 5. The sequence derives from a female donor with multiple sclerosis, enrolled in a pregnancy study. V and J are TRBV7-2 and TRBJ2-5; 7 bases line up with TRBD2. The starting material was peripheral blood, obtained in the first trimester of pregnancy. Written as DNA, the CDR3 is TGTGCCAGCAGCCCCGTGGGGGGGCAAGAGACCCAGTACTTC. Protein sequence: CASSPVGGQETQYF.